This T cell receptor (beta chain) comes out of a study of blood T cells in healthy people across ages. Findings and caveats of the study: While age rose, TCR beta diversity per million T cells dropped in a roughly linear way. More naive CD4+ cells and higher diversity marked long-lived donors relative to aged donors.

CDR3 size: 15 residues. V shed 5 bases and J 6 bases; nucleotides not matched to a gene: 16. CDR1 DFQATT and CDR2 SNEGSKA come from the germline V gene (reference sequence). Primed by a sample-barcoded 5' primer and a J-beta primer mix, a second PCR proceeded for roughly 6 to 12 cycles. Each of the samples gave a minimum of 3 million paired-end reads that contained CDR3. TCRdb called the 5' RACE reads again in MiXCR, with one record for every CDR3 protein. The sample holds fewer than 2,000,000 distinct CDR3 sequences, 30% to 40% seen once. In regard to this clonotype: Its antigen is undetermined.

The receptor comes from a human donor in good health. The rearrangement joins TRBV20-1 to TRBJ2-7; TRBD2 matches at 7 bases. What was sequenced was blood. The CDR3 region has the DNA TGCAGTGCTCCCCCGATAGAGAGCGGGACCTGCGAGCAGTACGTC. Its protein is CSAPPIESGTCEQYV.